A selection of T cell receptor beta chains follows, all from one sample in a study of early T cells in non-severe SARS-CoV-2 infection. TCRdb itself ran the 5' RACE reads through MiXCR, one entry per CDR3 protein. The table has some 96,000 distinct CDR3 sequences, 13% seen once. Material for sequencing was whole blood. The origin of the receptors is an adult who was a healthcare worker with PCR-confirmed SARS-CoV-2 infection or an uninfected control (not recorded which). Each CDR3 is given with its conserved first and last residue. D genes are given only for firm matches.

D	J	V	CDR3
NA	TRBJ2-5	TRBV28	CASNEAGSALQTQYF
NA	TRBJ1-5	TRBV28	CASSPHWGGGSNQPQHF
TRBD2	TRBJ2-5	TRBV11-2	CASSLGRLAGLQETQYF
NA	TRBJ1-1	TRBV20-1	CSARSGPHLEAFF
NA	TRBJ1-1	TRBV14	CASSQERLSYTEAFF
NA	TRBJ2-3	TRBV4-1	CASSQEGGVTDTQYF
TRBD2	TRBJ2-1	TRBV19	CASRGGPNEQFF
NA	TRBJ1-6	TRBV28	CASSSSTLTTNSPLHF
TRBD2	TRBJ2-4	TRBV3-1	CASSSRTSGGVLAKNIQYF
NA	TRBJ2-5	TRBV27	CASSRRAVGETQYF
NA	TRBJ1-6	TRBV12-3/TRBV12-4	CASSWGGPDSSYNSPLHF
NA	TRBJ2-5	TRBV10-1	CASSDRGSRQETQYF
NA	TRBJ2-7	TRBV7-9	CASSSTVVDEQYF
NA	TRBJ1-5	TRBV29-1	CSVESETDNQPQHF
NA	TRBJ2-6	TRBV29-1	CSVVGGPGANVLTF
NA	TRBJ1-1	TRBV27	CASSSDRNTEAFF
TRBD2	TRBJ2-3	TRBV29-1	CSAGRTSVGDTQYF
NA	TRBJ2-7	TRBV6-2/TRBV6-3	CASSYWAGASSYEQYF
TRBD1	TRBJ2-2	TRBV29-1	CSAGTVTGELFF
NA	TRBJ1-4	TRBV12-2	CARDDRGRNEKLFF
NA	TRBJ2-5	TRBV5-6	CASSRPEETQYF
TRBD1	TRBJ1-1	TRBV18	CASSPGTGGFVFF
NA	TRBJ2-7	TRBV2	CASGGPTYEQYF
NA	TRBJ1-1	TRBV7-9	CASSLEGFTEAFF
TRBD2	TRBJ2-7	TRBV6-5	CASSSSGGFSEQYF
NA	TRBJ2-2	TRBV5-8	CASRLGPGELFF
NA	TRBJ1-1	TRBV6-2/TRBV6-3	CASSEGFRVGEAFF
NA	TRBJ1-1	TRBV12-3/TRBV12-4	CASSLGDSTADEAFF
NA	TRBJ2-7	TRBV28	CASSLGARYEQYF
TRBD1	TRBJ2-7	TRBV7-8	CASSLRETGNYEQYF
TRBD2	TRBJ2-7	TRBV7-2	CASSSTPTSGAYEQYF
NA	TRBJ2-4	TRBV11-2	CASRDGGSIIQYF
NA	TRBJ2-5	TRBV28	CASRDPRPRQAYQETQYF
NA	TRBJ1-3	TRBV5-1	CASSLEGGSGNTIYF
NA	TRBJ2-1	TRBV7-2	CASRRGTGYLPFF
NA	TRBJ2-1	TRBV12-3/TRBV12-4	CASSHGRSSYNEQFF
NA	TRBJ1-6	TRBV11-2	CASSLLSGPRSNSPLHF
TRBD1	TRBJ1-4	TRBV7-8	CASSPGQGLSEKLFF
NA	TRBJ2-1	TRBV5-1	CASSASQGAEQFF
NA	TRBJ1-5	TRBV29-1	CSVGGHSNQPQHF
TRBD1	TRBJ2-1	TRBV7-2	CASSTRTGGGNEQFF
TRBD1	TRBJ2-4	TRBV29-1	CSVETRGRLGHKNIQYF
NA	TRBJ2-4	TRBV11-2	CASSTRSGILAKNIQYF
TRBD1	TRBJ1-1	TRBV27	CASSPLGTGGADTEAFF
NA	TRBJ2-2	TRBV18	CASSPGTENTGELFF
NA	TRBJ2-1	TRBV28	CASRDRVYNEQFF
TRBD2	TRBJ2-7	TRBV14	CASSQDRGGYEQYF
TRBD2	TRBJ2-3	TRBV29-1	CSGASGDDTQYF
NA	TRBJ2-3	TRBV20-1	CRLSSSRSGTDTQYF
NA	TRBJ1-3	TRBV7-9	CASSSRGRAGNTIYF
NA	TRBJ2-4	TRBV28	CASSLGGRNIQYF
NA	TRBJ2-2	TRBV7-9	CASGRGTGELFF
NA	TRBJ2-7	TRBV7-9	CASSKVRGSSYEQYF
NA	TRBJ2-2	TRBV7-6	CASSLTGTTNTGELFF